The present TCR beta chain was sequenced within a study of radiotherapy plus CTLA-4 blockade in lung cancer (dated by TCRdb to 2016 to 2019). About the study as a whole: Among enrolled patients, 18% had an objective response and roughly 30% reached disease control. General conclusions and limits of the study: After treatment with radiotherapy and ipilimumab, TCR clones that originated in tumors expanded in peripheral blood. Early dynamic changes in blood T cell clones, together with increased serum interferon-beta after radiation, were reported as the strongest predictors of response.

On this clone: It has no known antigen specificity. No base-level quality is on record; no much larger clone is a single base apart.

The method behind the library was the immunoSEQ multiplex PCR assay. Not all clones reach the TCRdb copy of this immuneACCESS table, which keeps in-frame sequences only. Checked studies attribute under half of the gap to unresolved V genes and leave the rest unexplained. In this sample the table shows about 45,000 clones, around 63% of which occur a single time. The ten largest clonotypes hold around a sixth of the sample. Trimmed from V: 3 bases; trimmed from J: 4 bases; junction bases lacking a gene match: 2. The CDR1 and CDR2 encoded by the germline V gene (reference sequence) are LNHNV and YYDKDF. Its CDR3 holds 15 amino acids, cysteine through phenylalanine. Of all the DNA, just the CDR3 is kept, 45 bases in frame from base 1. Focal radiation therapy combined with CTLA-4 blockade (ipilimumab) was tested in patients with chemo-refractory metastatic non-small-cell lung cancer.

The V and J segments used are TRBV15 and TRBJ2-2; the junction holds 10 bases that match TRBD1. The source is a human donor with non-small cell lung cancer who had a partial response to radiotherapy plus ipilimumab. The starting material was peripheral blood, obtained from a patient treated with radiotherapy plus ipilimumab. The DNA sequence is given as TGTGCCACCAGCAGGGGACAGGGGAGCACCGGGGAGCTGTTTTTT. This is translated as CATSRGQGSTGELFF.